These T cell receptor beta chains were read from a single sample in a study of pediatric ulcerative colitis. Method: immunoSEQ multiplex PCR; TCRdb's copy keeps in-frame clones and lacks some. The sample has about 64,000 clones; about three quarters are singletons. The sample taken for sequencing was blood. The receptor source for this set is a boy aged 5-17 years with moderate ulcerative colitis. Each CDR3 is given with its conserved first and last residue. D genes are given only for firm matches. For some rows the clone size is stated as once, few or many, or as a class when expanded; others skip it.

j_call clone_size d_call v_call cdr3_length cdr3_nt cdr3_aa
TRBJ1-2 - - TRBV6-1 13 TGTGCCAGCAGTACGCAGGGTAACTATGGCTACACCTTC CASSTQGNYGYTF
TRBJ1-5 - - TRBV9 14 TGTGCCAGCAGCGTAGGGTGGATCAATCAGCCCCAGCATTTT CASSVGWINQPQHF
TRBJ1-2 few - TRBV30 14 TGTGCCTGGAGTGTACTTTTCAGGTCAGGCGGCTACACCTTC CAWSVLFRSGGYTF
TRBJ2-5 - - TRBV29-1 11 TGCAGCGTTGATGGTGGAGAGACCCAGTACTTC CSVDGGETQYF
TRBJ2-5 - TRBD1 TRBV7-6 15 TGTGCCAGCAGCCTGACAGGGCCCCCACGTGAGACCCAGTACTTC CASSLTGPPRETQYF
TRBJ2-2 - TRBD2 TRBV13 16 TGTGCCAGCAGCCCGGGAGGGCGGACGGTCACCGGGGAGCTGTTTTTT CASSPGGRTVTGELFF
TRBJ2-1 - TRBD2 TRBV19 15 TGTGCCAGTAGTACTAGCGGGAGTGGCTACAATGAGCAGTTCTTC CASSTSGSGYNEQFF
TRBJ2-7 - - TRBV12-5 14 TGTGCTAGTGGTTCCATCAGGGGCGGGTACGAGCAGTACTTC CASGSIRGGYEQYF
TRBJ1-5 - - TRBV11-2 16 TGTGCCAGCAGCTTAGTCTTGGGGTATAGCAATCAGCCCCAGCATTTT CASSLVLGYSNQPQHF
TRBJ1-3 - - TRBV5-1 15 TGCGCCAGCAGCTTGGTGGGGGGGCAAGCGGACACCATATATTTT CASSLVGGQADTIYF
TRBJ1-5 - - TRBV10-2 12 TGCGCCAGCAGTGAAAGGGCCCAGCCCCAGCATTTT CASSERAQPQHF
TRBJ2-7 once TRBD2 TRBV29-1 14 TGCAGCGGCGGGACTAGCGGGCGATCCTACGAGCAGTACTTC CSGGTSGRSYEQYF
TRBJ1-2 - - TRBV7-3 13 TGTGCCAGCAGCTTAGGAGGGGCTGGTGGCTACACCTTC CASSLGGAGGYTF
TRBJ1-3 few - TRBV18 15 TGTGCCAGCTCACCTCGGACAGTCTCTGGAAACACCATATATTTT CASSPRTVSGNTIYF
TRBJ1-1 - - TRBV11-2 11 TGTGCCAGCAGCTCTACCCAGATCTCATTCTTT CASSSTQISFF
TRBJ2-3 - TRBD2 TRBV2 15 TGTGCCAGCAGGGGTACTAGCGTGGGTTCAGATACGCAGTATTTT CASRGTSVGSDTQYF
TRBJ2-7 - - TRBV6-6 15 TGTGCCAGCAGCCTCATCGTGGGCAGCGGGTACGAGCAGTACTTC CASSLIVGSGYEQYF
TRBJ1-6 - - TRBV5-6 15 TGTGCCAGCAGCTCATGGACCCGCTATAATTCACCCCTCCACTTT CASSSWTRYNSPLHF
TRBJ2-7 - TRBD2 TRBV13 15 TGTGCCAGCAGCTTACGGGTAGCGGGGGGCTACGAGCAGTACTTC CASSLRVAGGYEQYF
TRBJ2-5 - - TRBV5-1 11 TGCGCCAGCAGGAATATGGGAACCCAGTACTTC CASRNMGTQYF
TRBJ2-7 once - TRBV6-4 16 TGTGCCAGCAGTGACTCCCTACTCCCTGCGTCCTACGAGCAGTACTTC CASSDSLLPASYEQYF
TRBJ1-1 - - TRBV4-1 15 TGCGCCAGCAGCCAAAGACAGCGAATGAACACTGAAGCTTTCTTT CASSQRQRMNTEAFF
TRBJ2-1 - - TRBV5-1 11 TGCGCCAGCAGCTTGTACAATGAGCAGTTCTTC CASSLYNEQFF
TRBJ1-3 - - TRBV7-9 14 TGTGCCAGCAGCCCGGTCTACAGGGGAAACACCATATATTTT CASSPVYRGNTIYF
TRBJ1-2 - - TRBV30 10 TGTGCCTGGGGACAAAGGGGCTACACCTTC CAWGQRGYTF
TRBJ1-2 - - TRBV18 13 TGTGCCAGCTCACCCGGAAGCGTGTATGGCTACACCTTC CASSPGSVYGYTF